This T cell receptor beta chain was identified in a study of blood T cell repertoires in COVID-19. Overall study: Sources were T cells, B-cell-depleted T cells, or PBMCs; the material itself was cDNA or gDNA.

The germline gives CDR1 SGHAT, CDR2 FQNNGV. This CDR3 is built from 14 residues. Unmatched junction bases numbered 7, after V lost 5 bases and J lost 7 bases. In the study's own analysis: Reference gene primers were amplified, and this amplification served to estimate nucleated cell counts. TCRdb's copy holds only in-frame clones and misses some; the assay was immunoSEQ multiplex PCR. V, J and clone size were drawn from that table, and D and trimming were deduced from the DNA. Seen here are tens of thousands of clones, 80% to 90% observed once, and the top ten hold about a sixth. The receptor comes from a human donor in a cohort sampled during active COVID-19. The genes are TRBV11-2 and TRBJ2-4, with 8 bases aligning to TRBD1. Sequences were obtained from peripheral blood. The DNA for the CDR3 is TGTGCCAGCAGCACAACCGGGACAGGCAACATTCAGTACTTC. Its protein is CASSTTGTGNIQYF.